The 10 T cell receptor beta chains in this list originate from one sample, sequenced in a study of T cells in localized non-small cell lung cancer. Using immunoSEQ multiplex PCR, the repertoire was profiled, and TCRdb retains in-frame clones only, with some absent. The table shows about 20,000 clones, with 75% to 90% occurring only once. The sample here was peripheral blood, taken before any cancer treatment. The receptors derive from a man aged 35 to 70 with stage I lung adenocarcinoma.

The V and J genes are TRBV19 and TRBJ2-7; 7 positions match TRBD1. The J segment lost 1 base and the V segment lost 4 bases, leaving 4 bases of the junction unmatched. The CDR3 length is 14 residues. Germline V gives CDR1 LNHDA, CDR2 SQIVND (reference sequence). CDR3 residues: CASSTRQGSYEQYF. The CDR3, as DNA: TGTGCCAGTAGTACCCGACAGGGATCCTACGAGCAGTACTTC.

The chain links TRBV6-6 to TRBJ2-2; unclear D gene. Trimming pared 4 bases from V and 5 bases from J, leaving 8 bases between. The CDR3 is 13 residues long. The germline gives CDR1 MNHNY, CDR2 SVGAGI (reference sequence). CDR3 loop: CASSSVLTGELFF. Written as DNA, the CDR3 is TGTGCCAGCAGTTCTGTCCTAACCGGGGAGCTGTTTTTT.

This chain connects TRBV5-5 to TRBJ2-7; TRBD1 is a possible D gene (6 bases). This CDR3 has 14 residues. Germline values: CDR1 SGHKS, CDR2 YYEKEE (reference sequence). Trimming cost V 1 base and J 2 bases, with 10 bases left between them. CDR3 residues: CASSLLDRAYEQYF. The CDR3 DNA is TGTGCCAGCAGCTTGCTGGACAGAGCCTACGAGCAGTACTTC.

The chain employs TRBV27 and TRBJ2-3; 8 bases match TRBD2. The V and J ends lost 0 bases and 5 bases, in that order; junction bases with no gene match: 4. This CDR3 has 15 residues. The germline gives CDR1 MNHEY, CDR2 SMNVEV (reference sequence). The CDR3 coding sequence is TGTGCCAGCAGTTTATCGTGGCTAGCGGGAGATACGCAGTATTTT. Its translation: CASSLSWLAGDTQYF.

V is TRBV28 and J is TRBJ1-1; the D gene is possibly TRBD1 (5 bases). V was pared by 8 bases and J by 2 bases, with 12 bases between. The CDR3 has 13 amino acids. Germline values: CDR1 MDHEN, CDR2 SYDVKM. This chain's CDR3 is CASGAQINTEAFF. Written as DNA, the CDR3 is TGTGCCAGCGGGGCTCAGATAAACACTGAAGCTTTCTTT. Based on the CDR3 plus reference TRBV28 and TRBJ1-1, the full variable domain is DVKVTQSSRYLVKRTGEKVFLECVQDMDHENMFWYRQDPGLGLRLIYFSYDVKMKEKGDIPEGYSVSREKKERFSLILESASTNQTSMYLCASGAQINTEAFFGQGTRLTVV.

This chain connects TRBV28 to TRBJ1-5; D is ambiguous. This CDR3 has 15 amino acids. The V gene lost 2 bases and the J gene lost 0 bases, with 8 bases spanning the gap. Germline values: CDR1 MDHEN, CDR2 SYDVKM. The CDR3 DNA is TGTGCCAGCAGTTTAACCTTTCCTAGCAATCAGCCCCAGCATTTT. Its protein product is CASSLTFPSNQPQHF.

This chain joins TRBV5-6 and TRBJ2-7; TRBD1 agrees at 9 bases. Germline loops: CDR1 SGHDT, CDR2 YYEEEE. The CDR3 spans 15 residues. J lost 3 bases, V lost 3 bases, and 7 bases had no gene match. The CDR3 DNA sequence: TGTGCCAGCAGCTCCGCAGGACAGGGGAACTACGAGCAGTACTTC. Translation: CASSSAGQGNYEQYF.

DNA for the CDR3: TGTGCCAGTGATACAGGGGCCGGAGGAGGAGATACGCAGTATTTT. Protein product: CASDTGAGGGDTQYF. The rearrangement joins TRBV19 to TRBJ2-3; 7 positions match TRBD1. The V segment lost 8 bases and the J segment 5 bases; nucleotides outside the gene matches: 13. The CDR3 totals 15 residues. From germline, CDR1 is LNHDA and CDR2 SQIVND (reference sequence).

V usage is TRBV7-2 and J usage is TRBJ1-1; 8 nucleotides match TRBD1. Trimming removed 3 bases from V and 2 bases from J; junction bases left unmatched: 8. Per germline, CDR1 SGHTA and CDR2 FQGNSA. The CDR3 sequence is 16 residues long. The DNA of the CDR3 is TGTGCCAGCAGCTTCTTCAAGGACAGGGCAAACACTGAAGCTTTCTTT. Protein product: CASSFFKDRANTEAFF.

The J gene is TRBJ2-3, the V gene TRBV5-6, with 8 bases aligning to TRBD2. The germline gives CDR1 SGHDT, CDR2 YYEEEE. The trim removed 1 base at V and 2 bases at J, leaving 6 bases unmatched. CDR3 size: 16 residues. CDR3 amino acids: CASSLSSGPFTDTQYF. CDR3 in DNA: TGTGCCAGCAGCTTGTCTAGCGGGCCCTTCACAGATACGCAGTATTTT.